A single count supports the clone carrying this TCR beta chain. This specimen belongs to a study of blood T cell repertoires in COVID-19. Turning to the study itself: Material from acute and convalescent COVID-19 was sourced from the United States, Italy and Spain.

The data were produced by immunoSEQ multiplex PCR, yet TCRdb's version contains in-frame clones alone and is incomplete. The sample shows about 230,000 clones, roughly 84% of them seen only once. In germline, CDR1 is MDHEN, CDR2 SYDVKM. The CDR3 is made up of 13 amino acids. V gave up 6 bases and J gave up 4 bases, with 10 bases separating them. This chain joins TRBV28 and TRBJ1-5; D may be TRBD1 (6 bases). The TCR sequence derives from a man in his forties or fifties with acute or convalescent COVID-19. The sample taken for sequencing was peripheral blood. The CDR3 DNA is TGTGCCAGCAGGAGACAGGAGAATCAGCCCCAGCATTTT. Encoded protein: CASRRQENQPQHF.